The count of the clone carrying this TCR beta chain is one. TCRdb's table, derived via immunoSEQ multiplex PCR, lists solely in-frame clones and lacks some. The sample shows 95,000 to 130,000 clones, over 85% of them seen only once. This sample was taken from a study of control samples from healthy donors and cancer patients. The CDR3 loop spans 15 amino acids. The germline CDR1 and CDR2 sequences are MNHEY and SVGAGI. Trimming removed 2 bases from V and 7 bases from J, with 15 bases in between. The rearrangement links TRBV6-5 to TRBJ1-5, with D possibly TRBD1 on 5 matching bases. The sequenced sample consisted of blood. This clonotype was obtained from a young man in good health. The CDR3 nucleotides are TGTGCCAGCAGTTACGACAGTGACCCGGCACAGCCCCAGCATTTT. This sequence encodes CASSYDSDPAQPQHF.